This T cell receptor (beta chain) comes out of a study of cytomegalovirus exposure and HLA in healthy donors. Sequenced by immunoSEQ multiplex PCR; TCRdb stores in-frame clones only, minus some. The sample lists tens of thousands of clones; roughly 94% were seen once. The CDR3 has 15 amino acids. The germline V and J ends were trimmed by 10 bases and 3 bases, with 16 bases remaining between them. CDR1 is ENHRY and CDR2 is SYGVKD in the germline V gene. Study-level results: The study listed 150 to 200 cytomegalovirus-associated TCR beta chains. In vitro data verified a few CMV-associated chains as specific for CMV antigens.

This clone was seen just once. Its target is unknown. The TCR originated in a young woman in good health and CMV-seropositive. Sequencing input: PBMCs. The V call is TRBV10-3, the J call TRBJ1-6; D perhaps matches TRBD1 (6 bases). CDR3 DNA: TGTGCCAGCGGTTCTCCGGGACACTATAATTCACCCCTCCACTTT. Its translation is CASGSPGHYNSPLHF.